The T cell receptor (beta chain) described here comes from a study of T cell responses to AZD1222 COVID-19 vaccine. Study results and caveats: There were repertoire samples only from the period after the peak T cell response. White British ancestry dominated among donors, who included more females, and clonal diversity was possibly underestimated. There were vaccine-associated CD4 TCRs across spike, dominant at 160-218 and 743-854. Once two AZD1222 doses were given, Spike-specific TCR breadth and depth went up.

Comment on this clone: Its target is not known.

Trimming left V 1 base short and J 11 bases short, with 20 bases between. CDR3 size: 15 residues. CDR1 and CDR2 from the germline V gene are SGHTA and FQGNSA. Only in-frame clones appear in the TCRdb table, and some are missing; sequencing was by immunoSEQ multiplex PCR. The top ten clones hold under 1.1% of a sample with some 180,000 clones, over 85% of them seen once. The clonotype was recovered from an adult who received the MenACWY meningococcal vaccine as a control. Source: peripheral blood, taken 28 days after the second dose of the MenACWY control vaccine. The chain is built from TRBV7-2 and TRBJ1-1; perhaps TRBD1 as D (5 bases). The CDR3 here is CASSLDLLTALGAFF. The CDR3 bases are TGTGCCAGCAGCTTAGACCTCCTGACAGCCCTGGGGGCTTTCTTT.